One and the same sample provided the 22 T cell receptor beta chains below, sequenced in a study of T-cell memory formation after mild COVID-19. TCRdb passed the 5' RACE reads through MiXCR, listing each CDR3 protein once. The table has around 370,000 distinct CDR3 sequences, under 25% seen once. Sample: PBMCs or a T cell subset sorted from them (not recorded which). The receptors derive from an adult woman who had mild COVID-19 (a few samples of this study predate the infection). Cell type and time point are not known.

The V gene is TRBV3-1, the J gene TRBJ1-1, with D perhaps TRBD1 (5 bases). Per the germline V gene, CDR1 is LGHDT and CDR2 is YNNKEL (reference sequence). V was trimmed by 1 base and J by 9 bases, leaving 12 bases between them. CDR3 length: 13 amino acids. CDR3: CASSQATGEKAFF. The CDR3 coding sequence is TGTGCCAGCAGCCAAGCCACGGGGGAAAAAGCTTTCTTT.

The sample holds a few counts of this clonotype. The chain has TRBV5-5 and TRBJ2-1; D ambiguous. Germline assignment: CDR1 SGHKS and CDR2 YYEKEE (reference sequence). This CDR3 region has 14 residues. Between the trimmed V and J ends, which lost 4 bases and 4 bases, there was a span of 12 bases. The DNA for the CDR3 is TGTGCCAGCAGCAAGGAAATAGGGTACAATGAGCAGTTCTTC. Its protein product is CASSKEIGYNEQFF.

This clonotype was seen more than once but under ten times. V gene TRBV3-1 combines with J gene TRBJ2-2; D not certain. V lost 1 base, J lost 6 bases, and 3 bases lay in between. The length of the CDR3 is 12 residues. Germline CDR1 LGHDT, CDR2 YNNKEL (reference sequence). DNA of the CDR3: TGTGCCAGCAGCCAAGCCCCCGGGGAGCTGTTTTTT. Translation gives CASSQAPGELFF. The full variable domain, with the rest looked up from reference TRBV3-1 and TRBJ2-2, is DTAVSQTPKYLVTQMGNDKSIKCEQNLGHDTMYWYKQDSKKFLKIMFSYNNKELIINETVPNRFSPKSPDKAHLNLHINSLELGDSAVYFCASSQAPGELFFGEGSRLTVL.

The chain combines TRBV25-1 with TRBJ2-3; D not resolved. This CDR3 contains 10 residues. Between the trimmed V and J ends, which lost 0 bases and 8 bases, there was a span of 0 bases. Germline CDR1 MGHDK, CDR2 SYGVNS. CDR3 sequence reads: CASSEYTQYF. CDR3 coding DNA: TGTGCCAGCAGTGAATATACGCAGTATTTT.

This clonotype was observed a handful of times. This rearrangement joins TRBV20-1 to TRBJ2-1; D not resolved. The CDR3 is made up of 13 amino acids. Deletions cut 1 base from V and 3 bases from J, with 7 bases between. Germline V gene lookup returns CDR1 DFQATT and CDR2 SNEGSKA (reference sequence). The CDR3 loop reads CSARVRDYNEQFF. DNA of the CDR3: TGCAGTGCTAGAGTCCGAGACTACAATGAGCAGTTCTTC.

This clonotype has at least ten counts. The gene calls are TRBV19 and TRBJ2-2; D could derive from TRBD1 or TRBD2 (5 bases each). CDR3 size: 15 residues. V was clipped by 7 bases and J by 3 bases, with 15 bases between them. The germline gives CDR1 LNHDA, CDR2 SQIVND (reference sequence). The DNA of the CDR3 is TGTGCCAGTAATACTCCGGGGCTCGACACCGGGGAGCTGTTTTTT. Translated, it gives CASNTPGLDTGELFF.

This clonotype came up a few times. The CDR3 here is CASSSTGGQNEQFF. The DNA of the CDR3 is TGTGCCAGCAGTTCCACCGGAGGACAGAATGAGCAGTTCTTC. This chain links TRBV12-3 or TRBV12-4 with TRBJ2-1; perhaps TRBD1 as D (6 bases). The CDR3 covers 14 residues. V gave up 4 bases and J gave up 7 bases, with 14 bases separating them.

The genes are TRBV11-2 and TRBJ2-3; possible D gene TRBD2, 5 bases. This CDR3 is 13 amino acids long. V was shortened by 5 bases and J by 3 bases, with 9 bases between the two germline ends. Germline loops: CDR1 SGHAT, CDR2 FQNNGV. In DNA, the CDR3 is TGTGCCAGCAGCCCAAGACTAACAGATACGCAGTATTTT. Translated, it gives CASSPRLTDTQYF. Complete variable domain (other parts from reference TRBV11-2 and TRBJ2-3): EAGVAQSPRYKIIEKRQSVAFWCNPISGHATLYWYQQILGQGPKLLIQFQNNGVVDDSQLPKDRFSAERLKGVDSTLKIQPAKLEDSAVYLCASSPRLTDTQYFGPGTRLTVL.

The sample holds a few counts of this clonotype. V gene TRBV5-1 combines with J gene TRBJ2-7; D unclear. V was pared by 0 bases and J by 0 bases, with 7 bases between. From germline, CDR1 is SGHRS and CDR2 YFSETQ. The length of the CDR3 is 14 residues. CDR3 loop: CASSLVLYSYEQYF. In DNA, the CDR3 is TGCGCCAGCAGCTTGGTTCTATACTCCTACGAGCAGTACTTC.

The CDR3 spells CASSSGTSGGPNNEQFF. CDR3 nucleotide sequence: TGCGCCAGCAGCTCGGGGACTAGCGGGGGGCCTAACAATGAGCAGTTCTTC. This chain links TRBV5-1 with TRBJ2-1, with 15 bases that match TRBD2. Unmatched junction bases numbered 6, after V lost 3 bases and J lost 5 bases. CDR1 SGHRS and CDR2 YFSETQ come from the germline V gene. The CDR3 spans 17 residues.

The rearrangement uses TRBV6-2 or TRBV6-3 and TRBJ2-1; TRBD1 aligns across 9 bases. The CDR3 covers 16 residues. Germline loops: CDR1 MNHEY, CDR2 SVGEGT. Unmatched junction bases numbered 9, after V lost 6 bases and J lost 3 bases. CDR3 in amino acids: CASRPWGQGYYNEQFF. CDR3 sequence (DNA): TGTGCCAGCAGGCCTTGGGGACAGGGATACTACAATGAGCAGTTCTTC.

The chain is built from TRBV5-1 and TRBJ2-7; TRBD1 matches at 7 bases. The junction had 7 bases not matched to a gene; V was cut back by 4 bases and J by 0 bases. Germline lookup yields CDR1 SGHRS and CDR2 YFSETQ. The CDR3 totals 15 residues. The chain's CDR3 is CASSPRQGTSYEQYF. The DNA of the CDR3 is TGCGCCAGCAGCCCGCGACAGGGAACCTCCTACGAGCAGTACTTC.

The genes are TRBV28 and TRBJ2-7, with D maybe TRBD2 (6 bases). Deletions cut 7 bases from V and 6 bases from J, with 19 bases between. Germline-derived CDR1 and CDR2 are MDHEN and SYDVKM. The CDR3 is 14 amino acids. CDR3 nucleotides: TGTGCCAGCACGGCCGGAGGGTTGGGTCGCGAGCAGTACTTC. It encodes CASTAGGLGREQYF.

This clonotype turned up a few times. The gene calls are TRBV24-1 and TRBJ2-2, with 7 bases that match TRBD2. The CDR3 runs 15 residues. Germline assignment: CDR1 KGHDR and CDR2 SFDVKD. Germline trimming cut 7 bases from V and 6 bases from J; bases unmatched to any gene: 10. CDR3 nucleotides: TGTGCCACCAGCGTAACTAGCGTCCCAGCCGGGGAGCTGTTTTTT. Amino acids: CATSVTSVPAGELFF.

The chain is built from TRBV18 and TRBJ2-1; a possible D gene is TRBD2 (6 bases). Germline CDR1 KGHSH, CDR2 LQKENI. The V end lost 6 bases, the J end lost 4 bases, and 19 bases lay between the germline ends. The CDR3 length is 16 residues. For the CDR3, the DNA is TGTGCCAGCTCGCCGGGGCGGGGAACCCTATACAATGAGCAGTTCTTC. This gives the protein CASSPGRGTLYNEQFF. The whole variable domain, remainder taken from reference TRBV18 and TRBJ2-1, is NAGVMQNPRHLVRRRGQEARLRCSPMKGHSHVYWYRQLPEEGLKFMVYLQKENIIDESGMPKERFSAEFPKEGPSILRIQQVVRGDSAAYFCASSPGRGTLYNEQFFGPGTRLTVL.

The rearrangement links TRBV19 to TRBJ1-1; 8 bases fit TRBD1. In germline, CDR1 is LNHDA, CDR2 SQIVND (reference sequence). V dropped 6 bases and J dropped 6; count of bases not matched to a gene: 9. This CDR3 comprises 14 residues. CDR3 loop: CASSPPTGEAEAFF. In DNA, the CDR3 is TGTGCCAGTAGCCCCCCGACAGGGGAAGCTGAAGCTTTCTTT.

This clonotype was counted a few times. The V gene is TRBV12-3 or TRBV12-4, the J gene TRBJ2-3; no clear D gene. With 3 bases removed from V and 0 bases from J, the gap between germline ends came to 7 bases. There are 14 residues in the CDR3. CDR3 protein: CASSFPTSTDTQYF. The CDR3 DNA follows: TGTGCCAGCAGTTTCCCGACTAGCACAGATACGCAGTATTTT.

This chain links TRBV7-2 with TRBJ2-5, with D possibly being TRBD1 (6 bases). Trimming removed 5 bases from V and 2 bases from J, with 15 bases in between. The CDR3 extends over 15 amino acids. Looked up from germline, CDR1 is SGHTA and CDR2 is FQGNSA. The CDR3 spells CASSRLGARQETQYF. CDR3 sequence (DNA): TGTGCCAGCAGCAGATTGGGGGCCAGGCAAGAGACCCAGTACTTC.

This rearrangement joins TRBV6-2 or TRBV6-3 to TRBJ2-7; tentatively, D is TRBD2 (6 bases). With 11 bases removed from V and 2 bases from J, the gap between germline ends came to 7 bases. Germline CDR1 reads MNHEY; CDR2 reads SVGEGT. The CDR3 runs 10 residues. The CDR3 DNA reads TGTGCCGCGGGGCCCTACGAGCAGTACTTC. The encoded protein is CAAGPYEQYF.

The chain joins TRBV6-5 to TRBJ2-6; D ambiguous. This CDR3 is built from 16 residues. With 5 bases removed from V and 3 bases from J, the gap between germline ends came to 14 bases. Germline V gene lookup returns CDR1 MNHEY and CDR2 SVGAGI. Here the CDR3 DNA reads TGTGCCAGCAGTACCACCAAAAAGGATGGGGCCAACGTCCTGACTTTC. Encoded protein: CASSTTKKDGANVLTF.

There are many counts of this clonotype. J is TRBJ2-3 and V is TRBV7-2; 14 nucleotides match TRBD2. The ends lost 4 bases at V and 5 bases at J; junction bases unmatched: 8. Germline V gene lookup returns CDR1 SGHTA and CDR2 FQGNSA. The CDR3 has 17 amino acids. The CDR3 reads CASSSPGLAGVRDTQYF. In DNA, the CDR3 is TGTGCCAGCAGCTCACCGGGACTAGCGGGAGTCAGAGATACGCAGTATTTT.

In its sample, this clonotype was seen a few times. This chain uses TRBV12-3 or TRBV12-4 with TRBJ1-1; D not certain. The CDR3 contains 13 residues. With 4 bases removed from V and 6 bases from J, the gap between germline ends came to 12 bases. CDR3 sequence (DNA): TGTGCCAGCAGTTCCTCCGGGCCTCCTGAAGCTTTCTTT. It specifies CASSSSGPPEAFF.